This entry lists 24 T cell receptor beta chains sequenced from one sample in a study of T cells after yellow fever vaccination. TCRdb reanalysed the 5' RACE reads using MiXCR and keeps one entry per CDR3 protein. The sample records about 300,000 distinct CDR3 sequences, about 6.6% being singletons. The sample here was PBMCs, taken about 49 days after the first yellow fever vaccination. Receptors were obtained from a man aged 18 to 29 who received the YFV17D yellow fever vaccine.

This clonotype turned up a few times. The chain carries TRBV4-3 and TRBJ2-5; D remains unclear. Germline CDR1 is LGHNA and CDR2 is YSLEER. This CDR3 comprises 13 residues. V was trimmed by 1 base and J by 6 bases, leaving 9 bases between them. For the CDR3, the DNA is TGCGCCAGCAGCCAAGTATTATTGCAGACCCAGTACTTC. As protein: CASSQVLLQTQYF.

This clonotype was detected a few times. The chain carries TRBV7-8 and TRBJ2-1, with D tentatively TRBD1 (5 bases). V was cut by 3 bases and J by 10 bases, with 10 bases left in between. The CDR3 is made up of 12 amino acids. Germline loops: CDR1 SGHVS, CDR2 FQNEAQ. The CDR3 spells CASSFRRAEQFF. In DNA, the CDR3 is TGTGCCAGCAGCTTCCGCAGGGCCGAGCAGTTCTTC.

The chain recombines TRBV7-2 with TRBJ2-1; D possibly corresponds to TRBD2 (6 bases). Trimming shortened V by 2 bases and J by 9 bases, and 17 bases separated the two germline ends. CDR3 length: 15 residues. Germline V lookup: CDR1 SGHTA, CDR2 FQGNSA. CDR3 nucleotides: TGTGCCAGCAGCTTAAATGCGGGGAGCCCCCCTGAGCAGTTCTTC. Protein sequence: CASSLNAGSPPEQFF.

This rearrangement joins TRBV28 to TRBJ2-3, with D unresolved. There are 12 residues in the CDR3. Trimming stripped 7 bases from V and 4 bases from J, with 9 bases between. The germline CDR1 and CDR2 sequences are MDHEN and SYDVKM. The CDR3 DNA reads as TGTGCCAGCACCCGGGCCCCAGATACGCAGTATTTT. It codes for CASTRAPDTQYF.

This clonotype was observed at least ten times. The chain recombines TRBV19 with TRBJ1-2; D gene uncertain. The CDR3 sequence is 12 residues long. The germline gives CDR1 LNHDA, CDR2 SQIVND (reference sequence). V was clipped by 4 bases and J by 8 bases, with 11 bases between them. CDR3 region: CASSRATYGYTF. The CDR3 DNA reads TGTGCCAGTAGTAGGGCAACGTACGGCTACACCTTC.

This clonotype was detected only a few times. The rearrangement joins TRBV6-5 to TRBJ1-1; 7 bases map to TRBD1. The CDR3 sequence is 14 residues long. Germline V gene lookup returns CDR1 MNHEY and CDR2 SVGAGI. Trimming at V came to 2 bases and at J to 6 bases, leaving 6 bases not matched to a gene. The CDR3 coding sequence is TGTGCCAGCAGTTACCCCGGACAGGCCCCTGAAGCTTTCTTT. Translation gives CASSYPGQAPEAFF.

This clonotype was seen more than once but under ten times. The gene calls are TRBV7-2 and TRBJ2-3; perhaps TRBD1 as D (6 bases). Looked up from germline, CDR1 is SGHTA and CDR2 is FQGNSA. The CDR3 extends over 16 amino acids. Trimming took off 4 bases at V and 4 bases at J, with 18 bases between the two ends. As DNA, the CDR3 is TGTGCCAGCAGCTCGACAGGAAAGGGGTCTCCAGATACGCAGTATTTT. Encoded protein: CASSSTGKGSPDTQYF.

This clonotype was seen more than once but under ten times. A junction boundary mismatches the germline segment, possibly from a read error. CDR3 coding DNA: TGTGCCAGCTCAGCACCAAGCCTAGGGGGCGCCGGTCAGCCCCAGCATTTT. It translates to CASSAPSLGGAGQPQHF. The chain carries TRBV18 and TRBJ1-5; the match to TRBD1 covers 7 bases. The CDR3 has 17 amino acids. Germline loops: CDR1 KGHSH, CDR2 LQKENI.

This chain connects TRBV7-2 to TRBJ1-6, with 8 bases matching TRBD1. With V trimmed by 3 bases and J by 9 bases, 4 bases remained unmatched. CDR1 SGHTA and CDR2 FQGNSA come from the germline V gene. The CDR3 runs to 14 residues. This CDR3 reads CASSFNTGGSPLHF. The DNA for the CDR3 is TGTGCCAGCAGCTTTAACACAGGGGGTTCACCCCTCCACTTT.

There are a few counts of this clonotype. J is TRBJ2-1 and V is TRBV5-4; 9 bases match TRBD2. The J segment lost 6 bases and the V segment lost 3 bases, leaving 16 bases of the junction unmatched. Per germline, CDR1 SGHNT and CDR2 YYREEE (reference sequence). The CDR3 runs to 18 residues. Written as DNA, the CDR3 is TGTGCCAGCAGCTCGCCTTCAGCGGGGGGCCGCGGGCTCAATGAGCAGTTCTTC. It is translated as CASSSPSAGGRGLNEQFF.

V and J are TRBV12-5 and TRBJ2-5, with 7 bases that match TRBD1. This CDR3 has 14 residues. Germline lookup yields CDR1 LGHNT and CDR2 FRNRAP. Trimming cost V 5 bases and J 5 bases; bases outside gene matches: 8. DNA of the CDR3: TGTGCTAGTGGTAGACGACAGGGAGCGGAGACCCAGTACTTC. It is translated as CASGRRQGAETQYF.

This clonotype was observed a handful of times. The chain couples TRBV6-5 to TRBJ2-1, with TRBD2 matching 8 bases. Germline-derived CDR1 and CDR2 are MNHEY and SVGAGI. CDR3 length: 19 residues. J lost 4 bases, V lost 0 bases, and 14 bases had no gene match. The CDR3 nucleotides read TGTGCCAGCAGTTACTCTAGGGGCGGGGGGAGCCAAGCGTACAATGAGCAGTTCTTC. This translates into CASSYSRGGGSQAYNEQFF.

At least ten counts were recorded for this clonotype. The chain uses TRBV20-1 and TRBJ1-5; D not resolved. This CDR3 has 14 residues. Trimming shortened V by 6 bases and J by 0 bases, and 12 bases separated the two germline ends. CDR1 is DFQATT, CDR2 SNEGSKA, per germline (reference sequence). For the CDR3, the DNA is TGCAGTGCCCGTCCTGGCGGTAGCAATCAGCCCCAGCATTTT. Translating gives CSARPGGSNQPQHF.

The table lists this clonotype with a few counts. The chain combines TRBV6-5 with TRBJ2-5; TRBD1 is a possible D gene (7 bases). CDR3 length: 13 residues. Trimming took 6 bases from V and 5 from J, leaving 13 bases between them. Per the germline V gene, CDR1 is MNHEY and CDR2 is SVGAGI. The chain's CDR3 is CASRGQAGETQYF. The CDR3 region has the DNA TGTGCCAGCAGAGGACAGGCGGGGGAGACCCAGTACTTC.

The CDR3 reads CASSFSGTSNTGELFF. In DNA, the CDR3 is TGCGCCAGCAGCTTCTCCGGGACTTCGAACACCGGGGAGCTGTTTTTT. The rearrangement uses TRBV5-1 and TRBJ2-2, with a weak D call TRBD2 (6 bases). This CDR3 comprises 16 residues. Trimming shortened V by 2 bases and J by 0 bases, and 11 bases separated the two germline ends. Per the germline V gene, CDR1 is SGHRS and CDR2 is YFSETQ.

This clonotype was seen a few times. This chain joins TRBV20-1 and TRBJ1-5, with 7 bases fitting TRBD1. CDR3 size: 16 residues. Trimming removed 6 bases from V and 5 bases from J; junction bases left unmatched: 16. The germline CDR1 and CDR2 sequences are DFQATT and SNEGSKA (reference sequence). The CDR3 DNA reads as TGCAGTGCCGACCAATTTGGACAGGCGGGTGATCAGCCCCAGCATTTT. Translating it yields CSADQFGQAGDQPQHF.

This clonotype was detected many times. The chain is built from TRBV7-9 and TRBJ1-1; the D is unclear. The CDR3 runs to 13 residues. Trimming removed 2 bases at V and 1 base at J, with 5 bases between. From germline, CDR1 is SEHNR and CDR2 FQNEAQ (reference sequence). Here the CDR3 DNA reads TGTGCCAGCAGCTTACTTCCGAACACTGAAGCTTTCTTT. It yields the protein CASSLLPNTEAFF.

The chain has TRBV5-1 and TRBJ1-4; TRBD1 is a possible D gene (5 bases). The CDR3 consists of 14 residues. Trimming took off 6 bases at V and 3 bases at J, with 12 bases between the two ends. The germline gives CDR1 SGHRS, CDR2 YFSETQ. Written as DNA, the CDR3 is TGCGCCAGCAAAAGGGGACCGTCTAATGAAAAACTGTTTTTT. This codes for CASKRGPSNEKLFF.

This clonotype has only a few counts. This sequence joins TRBV19 and TRBJ2-5; D may match TRBD1 or TRBD2 (6 bases each). Germline values: CDR1 LNHDA, CDR2 SQIVND (reference sequence). The CDR3 runs to 14 residues. Trimming left V 9 bases short and J 7 bases short, with 21 bases between. The CDR3 protein is CASRTPGAGGTQYF. DNA of the CDR3: TGTGCCAGCAGAACCCCAGGGGCCGGGGGGACCCAGTACTTC.

The chain recombines TRBV4-3 with TRBJ2-2; the match to TRBD2 covers 7 bases. This CDR3 contains 15 residues. CDR1 is LGHNA and CDR2 is YSLEER in the germline V gene. Germline trimming cut 7 bases from V and 1 base from J; bases unmatched to any gene: 6. The CDR3 sequence is CASKPGLRNTGELFF. In DNA form, the CDR3 reads TGCGCCAGCAAACCGGGACTAAGGAACACCGGGGAGCTGTTTTTT.

By frequency in the sample, this clonotype is medium-sized. The rearrangement uses TRBV7-8 and TRBJ2-3; no clear D gene. V gave up 5 bases and J gave up 4 bases, with 13 bases separating them. This CDR3 is built from 14 residues. Looked up from germline, CDR1 is SGHVS and CDR2 is FQNEAQ. In DNA form, the CDR3 reads TGTGCCAGCAGCCTTCGTGCCGGGTCAGATACGCAGTATTTT. Protein product: CASSLRAGSDTQYF.

This clonotype was detected a few times. The J gene is TRBJ2-5, the V gene TRBV29-1; 7 positions agree with TRBD1. The CDR3 length is 13 residues. Germline CDR1 and CDR2: SQVTM and ANQGSEA. V trimming: 7 bases; J trimming: 5 bases; junction bases outside the gene matches: 10. CDR3 bases: TGCAGCGCCCGGACAGGCACCGTTGAGACCCAGTACTTC. It encodes CSARTGTVETQYF.

This clonotype has at least ten counts. J is TRBJ2-7 and V is TRBV15; unclear D gene. The ends were cut back, 1 base at V and 0 bases at J, with 13 bases in the middle. CDR3 length: 16 amino acids. Germline V gives CDR1 LNHNV, CDR2 YYDKDF (reference sequence). CDR3 DNA: TGTGCCACCAGCAGAGCTTCGAGACGGAGCTCCTACGAGCAGTACTTC. Its protein is CATSRASRRSSYEQYF.

The rearrangement joins TRBV5-1 to TRBJ1-1, with D maybe TRBD1 (5 bases). Germline V gene lookup returns CDR1 SGHRS and CDR2 YFSETQ. Trimming took 0 bases from V and 0 from J, leaving 12 bases between them. CDR3 length: 16 residues. The CDR3 DNA reads TGCGCCAGCAGCTTGGTTTATCGACAGATGAACACTGAAGCTTTCTTT. This codes for CASSLVYRQMNTEAFF.